Sequencing of this T cell receptor (beta chain) was carried out in a study of T cell repertoires in cytomegalovirus infection (dated by TCRdb to the late 2010s). Looking at the study overall: Alongside well-studied HLA-B-restricted epitopes, the peptide stimulations were aimed at recently identified HLA-C-restricted CMV epitopes, whose presentation resists viral immunomodulation. Donor HLA type was relevant to the analysis, as public TCR beta signatures indicated carriage of CMV infection together with the matching HLA type.

Data came from an Illumina HiSeq 1500. TCRdb handled the public reads itself, with Q25 trimming in fastp and clone calling in MiXCR, and kept productive beta chains. Every entry covers one CDR3 protein and lists the most common genes and DNA from its rows. The sample records approximately 310,000 distinct CDR3 sequences, around 25% of which are singletons. The ten largest clones take up more than 10% of the sample. Per the publication, the treatment or condition label means: in vitro stimulation with specific CMV peptide epitopes to enrich CMV-specific T cells. A remark on this clonotype: This clone's antigen is unknown. One base away there is no much larger clone; base qualities are not given.

Summary of the overall study and its limitations: In both this cohort and an independent cohort of approximately 350 donors, the cumulative frequency of public TCR beta family members distinguished carriers of CMV infection plus the relevant HLA type. The ex vivo response was dominated by HLA-C-restricted CMV-specific TCR beta clonotypes, which also provided the single most frequent clonotype in two of eight donors.

The CDR3 spans 12 residues, from the cysteine through the phenylalanine. Solely the CDR3 DNA is kept, with 36 bases framed from the first base. CDR1 and CDR2 were assigned from the germline V gene as MRHNA and SNTAGT. V trim: 10 bases; J trim: 2 bases; unmatched bases: 5. The clonotype comes from a human donor in good health (CMV status not recorded). Some clones in this sample may be carry-over from other donors' samples. The sequence joins TRBV6-4 to TRBJ2-7, with 7 middle bases fitting TRBD1. The material was cultured PBMCs, obtained from culture after CMV antigen stimulation. The bases read TGTGCCATTTCAGGGGGAACCTACGAGCAGTACTTC. Its translation reads: CAISGGTYEQYF.